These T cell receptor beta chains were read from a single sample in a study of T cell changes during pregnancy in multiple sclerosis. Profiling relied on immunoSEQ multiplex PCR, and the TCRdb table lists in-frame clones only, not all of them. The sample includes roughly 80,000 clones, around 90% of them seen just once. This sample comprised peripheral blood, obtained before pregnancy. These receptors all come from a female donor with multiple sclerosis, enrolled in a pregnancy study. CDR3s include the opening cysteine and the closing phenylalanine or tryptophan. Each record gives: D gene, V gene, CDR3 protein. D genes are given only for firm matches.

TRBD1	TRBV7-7	CASSERPRGPSQDTQYF
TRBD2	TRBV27	CASSFTSGSSETQYF
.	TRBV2	CASRRGGEGTDTQYF
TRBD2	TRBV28	CASYAGGPYEQYF
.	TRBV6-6	CASSYSTASPEAFF
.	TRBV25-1	CASLFNTEAFF
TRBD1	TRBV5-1	CASKAGGENTIYF
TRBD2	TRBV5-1	CASSSIETSGSGNEQYF
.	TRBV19	CASSITTQWTHRGDTQYF
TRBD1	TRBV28	CASSPPGQGQPQHF
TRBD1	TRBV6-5	CASSLTGGLNQPQHF
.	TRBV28	CASSNSRFTEAFF
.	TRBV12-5	CASGLSGMNTEAFF
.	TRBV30	CAWNVIETGELFF
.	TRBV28	CASRGGFESYTF
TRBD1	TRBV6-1	CASSERGQGGF
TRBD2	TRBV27	CASSILAGGLGNEQFF
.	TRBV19	CASSIIGGMETQYF
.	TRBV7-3	CASSRYPAGAGAYNEQFF
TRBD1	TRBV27	CASSLQGNYGYTF
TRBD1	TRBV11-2	CASSHIRDSNYGYTF
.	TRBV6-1	CASSNPTREAFF